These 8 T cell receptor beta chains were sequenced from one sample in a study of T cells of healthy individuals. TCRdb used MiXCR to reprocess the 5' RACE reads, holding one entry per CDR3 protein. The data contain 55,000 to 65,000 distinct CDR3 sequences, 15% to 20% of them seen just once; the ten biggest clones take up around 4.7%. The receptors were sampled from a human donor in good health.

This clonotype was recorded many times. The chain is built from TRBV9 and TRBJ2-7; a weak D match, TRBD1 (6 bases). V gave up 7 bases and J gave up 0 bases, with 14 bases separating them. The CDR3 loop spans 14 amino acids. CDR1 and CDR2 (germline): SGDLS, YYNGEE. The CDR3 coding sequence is TGTGCCAGCGGTCTTGGGGGCGCCTCCTACGAGCAGTACTTC. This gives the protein CASGLGGASYEQYF.

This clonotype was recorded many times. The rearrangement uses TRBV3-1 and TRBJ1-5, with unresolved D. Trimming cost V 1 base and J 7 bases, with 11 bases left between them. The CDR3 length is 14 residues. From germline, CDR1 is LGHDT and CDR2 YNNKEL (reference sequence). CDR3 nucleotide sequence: TGTGCCAGCAGCCAAGGGTCTAATCCCCAGCCCCAGCATTTT. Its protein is CASSQGSNPQPQHF.

The DNA of the CDR3 is TGTGCCTGGAGTGCGGGACAGGGTAAATACGAGCAGTACTTC. Protein product: CAWSAGQGKYEQYF. The gene calls are TRBV30 and TRBJ2-7; 9 bases agree with TRBD1. Germline V CDR1 and CDR2: GTSNPN, SVGIG (reference sequence). The CDR3 length is 14 residues. V gave up 1 base and J gave up 4 bases; unmatched junction bases: 5. The variable domain in full, completed from reference TRBV30 and TRBJ2-7, reads SQTIHQWPATLVQPVGSPLSLECTVEGTSNPNLYWYRQAAGRGLQLLFYSVGIGQISSEVPQNLSASRPQDRQFILSSKKLLLSDSGFYLCAWSAGQGKYEQYFGPGTRLTVT.

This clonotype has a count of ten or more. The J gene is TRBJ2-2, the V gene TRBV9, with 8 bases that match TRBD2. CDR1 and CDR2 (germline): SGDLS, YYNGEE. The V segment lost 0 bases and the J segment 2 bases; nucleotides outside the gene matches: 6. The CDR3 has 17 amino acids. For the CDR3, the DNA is TGTGCCAGCAGCGTAGGCCTAGCGGGCCATAACACCGGGGAGCTGTTTTTT. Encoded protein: CASSVGLAGHNTGELFF.

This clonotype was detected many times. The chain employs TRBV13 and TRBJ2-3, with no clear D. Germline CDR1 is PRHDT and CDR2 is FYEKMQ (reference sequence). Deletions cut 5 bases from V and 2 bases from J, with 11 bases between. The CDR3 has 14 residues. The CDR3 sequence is CASSIRTVTDTQYF. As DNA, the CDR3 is TGTGCCAGCAGCATTAGGACGGTCACAGATACGCAGTATTTT.

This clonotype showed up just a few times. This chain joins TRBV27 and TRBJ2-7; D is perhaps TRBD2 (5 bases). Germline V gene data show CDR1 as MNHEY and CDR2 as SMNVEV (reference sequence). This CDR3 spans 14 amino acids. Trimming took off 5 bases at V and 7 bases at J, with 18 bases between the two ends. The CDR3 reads CASSLRTREWEQYF. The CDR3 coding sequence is TGTGCCAGCAGTCTAAGAACTAGGGAGTGGGAGCAGTACTTC.

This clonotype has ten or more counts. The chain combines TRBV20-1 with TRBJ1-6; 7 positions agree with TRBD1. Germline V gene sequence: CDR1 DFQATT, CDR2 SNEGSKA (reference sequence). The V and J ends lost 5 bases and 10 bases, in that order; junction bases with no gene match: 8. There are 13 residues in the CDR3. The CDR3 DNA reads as TGCAGTGCTCCTACAGGGGCGGGATCACCCCTCCACTTT. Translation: CSAPTGAGSPLHF.

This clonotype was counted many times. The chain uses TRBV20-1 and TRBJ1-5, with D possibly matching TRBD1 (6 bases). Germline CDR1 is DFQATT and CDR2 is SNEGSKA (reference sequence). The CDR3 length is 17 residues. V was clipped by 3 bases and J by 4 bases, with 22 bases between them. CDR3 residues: CSASFYRVGVTNQPQHF. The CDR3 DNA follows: TGCAGTGCTAGTTTCTACAGGGTTGGCGTTACAAATCAGCCCCAGCATTTT.